This TCR beta chain is drawn from a study of blood T cell dynamics during melanoma immunotherapy. General study findings and limits: The study could not tell melanoma-specific clones from general immune activation. At W3, later disease-control patients showed bifurcated PBMC repertoire changes, unlike progressors.

In its sample, this clone was seen once. As yet, its antigen is unknown. Profiled with immunoSEQ multiplex PCR; TCRdb holds only in-frame clones, not every one. The sample includes 11,000 or so clones, approximately 82% of them seen just once. Time point described: pre-treatment baseline. Apart from a couple of fast progressors, RECIST 1.1 response was judged 12 weeks post-infusion. The J segment lost 5 bases and the V segment lost 3 bases, leaving 11 bases of the junction unmatched. The CDR3 covers 16 residues. CDR1 and CDR2 (germline): KGHSH, LQKENI. Specimen: blood, collected from a patient treated with checkpoint blockade. This chain joins TRBV18 and TRBJ2-5; TRBD1 matches at 8 bases. The sequence came from a human donor with melanoma. For the CDR3, the DNA is TGTGCCAGCTCACCTAACGACAGGGGAGTTTGGGAGACCCAGTACTTC. Translating it yields CASSPNDRGVWETQYF.